Each of the 30 T cell receptor beta chains below was sequenced from the same sample in a study of blood T cell repertoires in COVID-19 (dated by TCRdb to 2018 to 2021). The method was the immunoSEQ multiplex PCR assay. TCRdb carries this immuneACCESS record with in-frame sequences only. Its versions omit some clonotypes, under half of them owing to an unresolved V gene in the studies checked, with the rest unexplained. In this sample the table shows under 100,000 clones, approximately 80% of which occur a single time. The top ten hold 10% to 15% of the sample. Specimen: peripheral blood. Source of these receptors: a human donor in a cohort sampled during active COVID-19.

This clone was counted a single time. This chain uses TRBV5-1 with TRBJ2-5, with a weak D call TRBD2 (5 bases). From germline, CDR1 is SGHRS and CDR2 YFSETQ. Deletions cut 4 bases from V and 4 bases from J, with 17 bases between. The CDR3 is 15 amino acids. The CDR3 loop reads CASSPESRRLETQYF. CDR3 in DNA: TGCGCCAGCAGCCCCGAATCCCGGAGGTTAGAGACCCAGTACTTC. Together with reference TRBV5-1 and TRBJ2-5, the CDR3 gives the full variable domain: KAGVTQTPRYLIKTRGQQVTLSCSPISGHRSVSWYQQTPGQGLQFLFEYFSETQRNKGNFPGRFSGRQFSNSRSEMNVSTLELGDSALYLCASSPESRRLETQYFGPGTRLLVL.

This clone has just a few counts. The J gene is TRBJ1-1, the V gene TRBV29-1; D remains unclear. CDR3 length: 12 residues. Looked up from germline, CDR1 is SQVTM and CDR2 is ANQGSEA. V gave up 3 bases and J gave up 1 base, with 6 bases separating them. The CDR3 here is CSVDGRNTEAFF. The CDR3 coding sequence is TGCAGCGTTGATGGGCGGAACACTGAAGCTTTCTTT. Using reference TRBV29-1 and TRBJ1-1 for the parts outside the CDR3, the full variable domain is SAVISQKPSRDICQRGTSLTIQCQVDSQVTMMFWYRQQPGQSLTLIATANQGSEATYESGFVIDKFPISRPNLTFSTLTVSNMSPEDSSIYLCSVDGRNTEAFFGQGTRLTVV.

The V gene is TRBV6-6, the J gene TRBJ2-7; 7 positions agree with TRBD1. There are 16 residues in the CDR3. Germline V gene lookup returns CDR1 MNHNY and CDR2 SVGAGI (reference sequence). With 0 bases clipped from V and 0 bases from J, the junction kept 5 bases outside the gene matches. For the CDR3, the DNA is TGTGCCAGCAGTTACTCGACCAGGGACAGCTCCTACGAGCAGTACTTC. Residues: CASSYSTRDSSYEQYF.

Only one count was recorded for this clone. This rearrangement joins TRBV4-2 to TRBJ2-4, with 12 positions matching TRBD2. Germline V gene data show CDR1 as LGHNA and CDR2 as YNFKEQ. J lost 0 bases, V lost 4 bases, and 19 bases had no gene match. This CDR3 has 22 amino acids. The CDR3 spells CASSPGPNLAGGPPVAKNIQYF. The DNA for the CDR3 is TGTGCCAGCAGCCCGGGGCCAAATCTAGCGGGGGGGCCACCGGTAGCCAAAAACATTCAGTACTTC.

The chain joins TRBV7-2 to TRBJ1-6; the match to TRBD1 covers 7 bases. There are 13 residues in the CDR3. Trimming cost V 1 base and J 9 bases; bases outside gene matches: 0. From germline, CDR1 is SGHTA and CDR2 FQGNSA. The CDR3 sequence: CASSLDRGSPLHF. CDR3 in DNA: TGTGCCAGCAGCTTAGACAGGGGTTCACCCCTCCACTTT.

V usage is TRBV7-2 and J usage is TRBJ1-5; D ambiguous. Trimming cost V 1 base and J 7 bases, with 17 bases left between them. The CDR3 sequence is 16 residues long. Germline values: CDR1 SGHTA, CDR2 FQGNSA. In DNA form, the CDR3 reads TGTGCCAGCAGCTTAGTTGGAGGTCTTACCCACCAGCCCCAGCATTTT. The encoded protein is CASSLVGGLTHQPQHF.

J is TRBJ2-1 and V is TRBV28, with a tentative D call TRBD1 (5 bases). Germline CDR1 MDHEN, CDR2 SYDVKM. This CDR3 comprises 14 residues. Trimming took 4 bases from V and 5 from J, leaving 12 bases between them. Written as DNA, the CDR3 is TGTGCCAGCAGTTGGCGGACAACTGACAATGAGCAGTTCTTC. Its protein is CASSWRTTDNEQFF.

This clone was detected once. The genes are TRBV6-5 and TRBJ2-1; 9 positions agree with TRBD1. The CDR3 runs 16 residues. Germline V gene sequence: CDR1 MNHEY, CDR2 SVGAGI. V trimming: 0 bases; J trimming: 4 bases; junction bases outside the gene matches: 4. DNA of the CDR3: TGTGCCAGCAGTTACTCGACAGGGGGTATTTACAATGAGCAGTTCTTC. It specifies CASSYSTGGIYNEQFF.

The chain uses TRBV6-5 and TRBJ1-2; TRBD1 agrees at 9 bases. The CDR3 totals 15 residues. Germline V gene data show CDR1 as MNHEY and CDR2 as SVGAGI. J lost 8 bases, V lost 4 bases, and 11 bases had no gene match. CDR3 in amino acids: CASSLTGTGIRGYTF. CDR3 coding DNA: TGTGCCAGCAGTTTAACCGGGACAGGGATCCGCGGCTACACCTTC.

The V gene is TRBV5-6, the J gene TRBJ2-5; 7 bases are shared with TRBD2. The germline V gene has CDR1 SGHDT and CDR2 YYEEEE. The CDR3 consists of 18 residues. Germline trimming cut 2 bases from V and 2 bases from J; bases unmatched to any gene: 15. CDR3 DNA sequence: TGTGCCAGCAGCTTAGGACAACTACGCGGGGGAAGGCAAGAGACCCAGTACTTC. The encoded protein is CASSLGQLRGGRQETQYF. Complete variable domain (other parts from reference TRBV5-6 and TRBJ2-5): DAGVTQSPTHLIKTRGQQVTLRCSPKSGHDTVSWYQQALGQGPQFIFQYYEEEERQRGNFPDRFSGHQFPNYSSELNVNALLLGDSALYLCASSLGQLRGGRQETQYFGPGTRLLVL.

J is TRBJ2-7 and V is TRBV4-1; a possible D gene is TRBD1 (6 bases). Trimming removed 2 bases from V and 6 bases from J, with 23 bases in between. Germline CDR1 MGHRA, CDR2 YSYEKL. This CDR3 is 17 amino acids long. The CDR3 DNA reads as TGCGCCAGCAGCCAAAAGATGTACAGGGAAATGGACTTCGAGCAGTACTTC. Translating gives CASSQKMYREMDFEQYF.

The gene calls are TRBV5-1 and TRBJ2-1; maybe TRBD1 (5 bases). Trimming cost V 4 bases and J 6 bases, with 11 bases left between them. The CDR3 spans 13 residues. Germline V CDR1 and CDR2: SGHRS, YFSETQ. The CDR3 DNA reads TGCGCCAGCAGCCTCTACGACAGCAATGAGCAGTTCTTC. It specifies CASSLYDSNEQFF. The entire variable domain, with the rest obtained from reference TRBV5-1 and TRBJ2-1, is as follows: KAGVTQTPRYLIKTRGQQVTLSCSPISGHRSVSWYQQTPGQGLQFLFEYFSETQRNKGNFPGRFSGRQFSNSRSEMNVSTLELGDSALYLCASSLYDSNEQFFGPGTRLTVL.

The chain combines TRBV13 with TRBJ1-4; D might be TRBD1 (6 bases). V lost 0 bases and J 8 bases, leaving 16 bases between the germline ends. Germline V gene data show CDR1 as PRHDT and CDR2 as FYEKMQ (reference sequence). The CDR3 totals 16 residues. The CDR3 loop is CASSLGGHNIGEKLFF. The CDR3 nucleotides read TGTGCCAGCAGCTTAGGGGGACACAACATAGGGGAAAAACTGTTTTTT.

This clone turned up a few times. This chain joins TRBV11-2 and TRBJ1-3, with D possibly TRBD1 on 5 matching bases. Germline V gene data show CDR1 as SGHAT and CDR2 as FQNNGV. V lost 5 bases and J lost 0, with 8 bases in between. The CDR3 is made up of 14 amino acids. The CDR3 region has the DNA TGTGCCAGCAGCGCTGGGGCCTCTGGAAACACCATATATTTT. Translating it yields CASSAGASGNTIYF.

This clone was detected only once. The genes are TRBV5-5 and TRBJ2-7, with 7 bases that match TRBD1. The germline gives CDR1 SGHKS, CDR2 YYEKEE (reference sequence). V dropped 4 bases and J dropped 3; count of bases not matched to a gene: 10. The CDR3 runs 15 residues. DNA of the CDR3: TGTGCCAGCAGCCCCGCAGGACAGGAGTTCTACGAGCAGTACTTC. This codes for CASSPAGQEFYEQYF.

This clone was counted once. The V call is TRBV14, the J call TRBJ1-6; D might be TRBD1 (6 bases). CDR1 and CDR2 (germline): SGHDN, FVKESK. Deletions cut 6 bases from V and 2 bases from J, with 11 bases between. The CDR3 is 15 residues long. The DNA for the CDR3 is TGTGCCAGCAGTTCACAGGGTGCCTATAATTCACCCCTCCACTTT. This translates into CASSSQGAYNSPLHF.

The rearrangement uses TRBV24-1 and TRBJ2-1, with TRBD2 identical over 7 bases. The V gene end was trimmed by 7 bases and the J gene end by 4 bases; junction bases not matched to a gene: 6. The CDR3 sequence is 14 residues long. The germline gives CDR1 KGHDR, CDR2 SFDVKD. CDR3 residues: CATSGGTIYNEQFF. The CDR3 DNA is TGTGCCACCAGCGGGGGGACCATATACAATGAGCAGTTCTTC.

The gene calls are TRBV25-1 and TRBJ2-1, with TRBD1 matching 9 bases. V was clipped by 9 bases and J by 1 base; unmatched bases: 7. From germline, CDR1 is MGHDK and CDR2 SYGVNS. This CDR3 has 15 amino acids. CDR3 bases: TGTGCCAGTAACCTCGACAGGGGGTCCTACAATGAGCAGTTCTTC. It encodes CASNLDRGSYNEQFF.

The chain has TRBV23-1 and TRBJ2-1; D is perhaps TRBD1 (5 bases). TRBV23-1 has ORF status, its function being uncertain. V lost 0 bases to trimming and J lost 5 bases, with 17 bases between them. CDR3 length: 17 amino acids. The DNA of the CDR3 is TGCGCCAGCAGTCAATCGGCATTGGTTCAGGGTGACAATGAGCAGTTCTTC. As protein: CASSQSALVQGDNEQFF.

This clone appeared a few times. This chain links TRBV2 with TRBJ2-1; D perhaps matches TRBD1 (5 bases). V lost 6 bases to trimming and J lost 0 bases, with 12 bases between them. From germline, CDR1 is SNHLY and CDR2 FYNNEI. CDR3 size: 15 residues. CDR3 DNA: TGTGCCAGCAGATCACAGGCTTCCTCCTACAATGAGCAGTTCTTC. It yields the protein CASRSQASSYNEQFF.

The rearrangement uses TRBV5-1 and TRBJ2-7, with D possibly being TRBD1 (6 bases). The CDR3 extends over 13 amino acids. The germline V gene encodes CDR1 SGHRS and CDR2 YFSETQ. V was trimmed by 2 bases and J by 3 bases, leaving 9 bases between them. The CDR3 region is CASSFDRNYEQYF. The CDR3 DNA follows: TGCGCCAGCAGCTTCGACAGGAACTACGAGCAGTACTTC.

This clone showed up just a few times. The J gene is TRBJ2-1, the V gene TRBV2; tentatively, D is TRBD2 (5 bases). The length of the CDR3 is 11 residues. The V gene's germline CDR1 is SNHLY and CDR2 FYNNEI. Trimming left V 2 bases short and J 15 bases short, with 11 bases between. In DNA form, the CDR3 reads TGTGCCAGCAGTGAACGGGGAGCCACGTTCTTC. Translation: CASSERGATFF.

The chain joins TRBV16 to TRBJ2-1; 11 bases agree with TRBD2. After removal of 2 bases from V and 3 bases from J, the junction contained 6 bases not matched to a gene. The germline CDR1 and CDR2 sequences are KGHSY and FQNENV. CDR3 length equals 17 residues. CDR3 bases: TGTGCCAGCAGCCAACAGAGTCTAGCGGGGGGCTACAATGAGCAGTTCTTC. This encodes CASSQQSLAGGYNEQFF.

DNA of the CDR3: TGTGCCAGCAGCCGACCGGGACAGCCTCCAGGGGAGCTGTTTTTT. It encodes CASSRPGQPPGELFF. The chain combines TRBV5-6 with TRBJ2-2; 7 bases agree with TRBD1. The CDR3 loop spans 15 amino acids. The V gene's germline CDR1 is SGHDT and CDR2 YYEEEE. V shed 4 bases and J 8 bases; nucleotides not matched to a gene: 11.

CDR3 nucleotide sequence: TGTGCCAGCAGTGAAGGGGCAGGGGGCTACGAGCAGTACTTC. Its translation is CASSEGAGGYEQYF. The chain has TRBV6-1 and TRBJ2-7, with 7 positions matching TRBD1. J gave up 3 bases and V 1 base, and 3 bases lay outside the gene matches. CDR1 and CDR2 (germline): MNHNS, SASEGT. CDR3 length: 14 amino acids.

This clone was picked up many times. The genes are TRBV6-5 and TRBJ2-7; D may be TRBD1 (6 bases). The V end lost 4 bases, the J end lost 4 bases, and 8 bases lay between the germline ends. The CDR3 runs to 12 residues. Per germline, CDR1 MNHEY and CDR2 SVGAGI. The CDR3 DNA sequence: TGTGCCAGCAGTTCTGACAGGTACGAGCAGTACTTC. This sequence encodes CASSSDRYEQYF.

The rearrangement links TRBV14 to TRBJ2-3; 11 positions agree with TRBD1. Germline loops: CDR1 SGHDN, CDR2 FVKESK. After removal of 2 bases from V and 6 bases from J, the junction contained 10 bases not matched to a gene. The CDR3 contains 17 residues. The CDR3 protein is CASSQPPGQGVFDTQYF. In nucleotides, the CDR3 is TGTGCCAGCAGCCAACCCCCGGGACAGGGGGTTTTTGATACGCAGTATTTT.

The rearrangement links TRBV6-5 to TRBJ1-2, with TRBD1 matching 7 bases. The CDR3 consists of 13 residues. V trimming: 5 bases; J trimming: 2 bases; junction bases outside the gene matches: 2. Germline V gives CDR1 MNHEY, CDR2 SVGAGI. CDR3 sequence reads: CASSRDRNYGYTF. Written as DNA, the CDR3 is TGTGCCAGCAGTAGGGACAGAAACTATGGCTACACCTTC.

The chain combines TRBV4-2 with TRBJ2-1, with 8 bases lining up with TRBD1. The CDR3 is 15 residues long. CDR1 and CDR2 (germline): LGHNA, YNFKEQ. V was clipped by 3 bases and J by 2 bases; unmatched bases: 3. DNA for the CDR3: TGTGCCAGCAGCCAGGCGGGACAGGCCTACAATGAGCAGTTCTTC. Encoded protein: CASSQAGQAYNEQFF.

The chain joins TRBV6-5 to TRBJ2-7; maybe TRBD1 (5 bases). From germline, CDR1 is MNHEY and CDR2 SVGAGI. The CDR3 sequence is 13 residues long. V lost 2 bases, J lost 7 bases, and 12 bases lay in between. In DNA form, the CDR3 reads TGTGCCAGCAGTTACGGGGCCGGGTGGGAGCAGTACTTC. This codes for CASSYGAGWEQYF.